These 28 T cell receptor beta chains were all obtained from the same sample, sequenced in a study of cytomegalovirus exposure and HLA in healthy donors. The PCR contained 60 Vbeta and 13 Jbeta primers. Method: immunoSEQ multiplex PCR; TCRdb's copy keeps in-frame clones and lacks some. The sample contains fewer than 90,000 clones, about three quarters of which appear only once. Sequenced: PBMCs. The receptors originated from a man aged 30 to 45 in good health and CMV-seropositive.

The V call is TRBV5-1, the J call TRBJ2-7; D is possibly TRBD2 (5 bases). Germline CDR1 reads SGHRS; CDR2 reads YFSETQ. The ends were cut back, 4 bases at V and 3 bases at J, with 20 bases in the middle. The CDR3 is 16 amino acids. CDR3 protein: CASSVLSGRWRYEQYF. As DNA, the CDR3 is TGCGCCAGCAGCGTACTAAGCGGCCGTTGGCGCTACGAGCAGTACTTC. Combining the CDR3 with reference TRBV5-1 and TRBJ2-7 gives the whole variable domain KAGVTQTPRYLIKTRGQQVTLSCSPISGHRSVSWYQQTPGQGLQFLFEYFSETQRNKGNFPGRFSGRQFSNSRSEMNVSTLELGDSALYLCASSVLSGRWRYEQYFGPGTRLTVT.

This chain links TRBV19 with TRBJ1-4; 7 nucleotides line up with TRBD1. Germline CDR1 LNHDA, CDR2 SQIVND (reference sequence). The CDR3 consists of 16 residues. The V and J ends lost 3 bases and 2 bases, in that order; junction bases with no gene match: 6. CDR3 in amino acids: CASSIGTGATNEKLFF. As DNA, the CDR3 is TGTGCCAGTAGTATTGGCACAGGGGCTACTAATGAAAAACTGTTTTTT.

This chain links TRBV27 with TRBJ1-2, with 10 bases aligning to TRBD1. This CDR3 has 19 amino acids. Looked up from germline, CDR1 is MNHEY and CDR2 is SMNVEV (reference sequence). Trimming removed 6 bases from V and 0 bases from J; junction bases left unmatched: 16. CDR3 bases: TGTGCCAGCAGCTACCACATAGGACAGGGGGAAGCAGCTAACTATGGCTACACCTTC. It specifies CASSYHIGQGEAANYGYTF.

The gene calls are TRBV19 and TRBJ2-1, with TRBD2 identical over 8 bases. Trimming took 0 bases from V and 5 from J; bases not matched to a gene: 6. The CDR3 is made up of 16 amino acids. Per germline, CDR1 LNHDA and CDR2 SQIVND (reference sequence). CDR3 DNA sequence: TGTGCCAGTAGTATAGATCAGGAGCGGGGGCACAATGAGCAGTTCTTC. This codes for CASSIDQERGHNEQFF.

Here the CDR3 DNA reads TGTGCCAGCAGCTCCGATCGAATAACCTACGAGCAGTACTTC. This translates into CASSSDRITYEQYF. This chain links TRBV7-9 with TRBJ2-5; D gene uncertain. The end of the DNA aligns better with TRBJ2-7, so the J call may be wrong. This CDR3 has 14 amino acids. The V gene's germline CDR1 is SEHNR and CDR2 FQNEAQ (reference sequence).

This sequence joins TRBV6-6 and TRBJ1-1; D remains ambiguous. V was shortened by 5 bases and J by 5 bases, with 21 bases between the two germline ends. The CDR3 is made up of 16 amino acids. Germline lookup yields CDR1 MNHNY and CDR2 SVGAGI (reference sequence). CDR3: CASSPTKGGYGTEAFF. CDR3 bases: TGTGCCAGCAGTCCCACAAAGGGAGGGTACGGGACTGAAGCTTTCTTT.

Only one count was recorded for this clone. The chain couples TRBV9 to TRBJ1-4; D possibly corresponds to TRBD1 (6 bases). Between the trimmed V and J ends, which lost 4 bases and 6 bases, there was a span of 16 bases. In germline, CDR1 is SGDLS, CDR2 YYNGEE. The CDR3 is 15 residues long. This chain's CDR3 is CASSPGGLGDEKLFF. The CDR3 nucleotides read TGTGCCAGCAGCCCGGGGGGGCTGGGAGATGAAAAACTGTTTTTT. Based on the CDR3 plus reference TRBV9 and TRBJ1-4, the full variable domain is DSGVTQTPKHLITATGQRVTLRCSPRSGDLSVYWYQQSLDQGLQFLIQYYNGEERAKGNILERFSAQQFPDLHSELNLSSLELGDSALYFCASSPGGLGDEKLFFGSGTQLSVL.

V is TRBV7-2 and J is TRBJ1-5, with D perhaps matching TRBD1 (5 bases). V dropped 0 bases and J dropped 0 bases, with 12 bases sitting between them. CDR1 is SGHTA, CDR2 FQGNSA, per germline. The CDR3 length is 17 residues. CDR3 in DNA: TGTGCCAGCAGCTTAGCCCCAGGGCCGGGTAGCAATCAGCCCCAGCATTTT. Amino acid sequence: CASSLAPGPGSNQPQHF.

The chain uses TRBV7-2 and TRBJ1-1, with TRBD1 as a possible D gene (6 bases). Germline V gene lookup returns CDR1 SGHTA and CDR2 FQGNSA. V shed 5 bases and J shed 3 bases, with 19 bases lying between them. This CDR3 has 16 amino acids. The CDR3 sequence: CASSPKGLGGHTEAFF. The CDR3 region has the DNA TGTGCCAGCAGCCCGAAAGGGTTGGGGGGGCACACTGAAGCTTTCTTT. Complete variable domain (other parts from reference TRBV7-2 and TRBJ1-1): GAGVSQSPSNKVTEKGKDVELRCDPISGHTALYWYRQSLGQGLEFLIYFQGNSAPDKSGLPSDRFSAERTGGSVSTLTIQRTQQEDSAVYLCASSPKGLGGHTEAFFGQGTRLTVV.

The chain couples TRBV19 to TRBJ2-1; 7 bases fit TRBD1. Per the germline V gene, CDR1 is LNHDA and CDR2 is SQIVND (reference sequence). There are 18 residues in the CDR3. Losses at the gene ends were 1 base for V and 4 bases for J; bases not matched to a gene: 13. The DNA of the CDR3 is TGTGCCAGTAGTATAGCCCCTATACAGGGGTATTTTTACAATGAGCAGTTCTTC. It translates to CASSIAPIQGYFYNEQFF.

The chain couples TRBV6-6 to TRBJ2-2, with a weak D call TRBD1 (6 bases). The CDR3 runs to 13 residues. Trimming stripped 7 bases from V and 4 bases from J, with 10 bases between. The V gene's germline CDR1 is MNHNY and CDR2 SVGAGI (reference sequence). The CDR3 spells CASKRGGTGELFF. CDR3 sequence (DNA): TGTGCCAGCAAAAGAGGGGGCACCGGGGAGCTGTTTTTT.

V and J are TRBV19 and TRBJ1-2; D not resolved. The CDR3 is 14 residues long. The V end lost 6 bases, the J end lost 6 bases, and 17 bases lay between the germline ends. CDR1 and CDR2 (germline): LNHDA, SQIVND (reference sequence). CDR3 amino acids: CASSYARRADGYTF. The CDR3 DNA reads as TGTGCCAGTAGCTATGCGAGGCGAGCAGATGGCTACACCTTC. The full variable domain, rest sourced from reference TRBV19 and TRBJ1-2, is DGGITQSPKYLFRKEGQNVTLSCEQNLNHDAMYWYRQDPGQGLRLIYYSQIVNDFQKGDIAEGYSVSREKKESFPLTVTSAQKNPTAFYLCASSYARRADGYTFGSGTRLTVV.

The V and J genes are TRBV30 and TRBJ1-1, with D perhaps matching TRBD1 (5 bases). V lost 0 bases to trimming and J lost 1 base, with 9 bases between them. This CDR3 comprises 14 residues. CDR1 and CDR2 from the germline V gene are GTSNPN and SVGIG (reference sequence). The CDR3 nucleotides are TGTGCCTGGAGTGTTGGACAAACGAACACTGAAGCTTTCTTT. Its protein product is CAWSVGQTNTEAFF.

The chain carries TRBV29-1 and TRBJ2-4, with 8 bases lining up with TRBD2. This CDR3 comprises 15 residues. Germline V gives CDR1 SQVTM, CDR2 ANQGSEA. J gave up 8 bases and V 4 bases, and 13 bases lay outside the gene matches. In DNA form, the CDR3 reads TGCAGCGTTGTGGGGCGTGCGGGGGGCGGGGACATTCAGTACTTC. This gives the protein CSVVGRAGGGDIQYF.

This sequence joins TRBV6-5 and TRBJ2-2; D not resolved. Germline V gene sequence: CDR1 MNHEY, CDR2 SVGAGI. Trimming left V 6 bases short and J 0 bases short, with 11 bases between. The CDR3 totals 15 residues. The CDR3 nucleotides are TGTGCCAGCAGCCCCGAAAGCGCGAACACCGGGGAGCTGTTTTTT. This encodes CASSPESANTGELFF.

The chain has TRBV7-9 and TRBJ1-4; 7 bases agree with TRBD1. The J segment lost 7 bases and the V segment lost 3 bases, leaving 5 bases of the junction unmatched. Looked up from germline, CDR1 is SEHNR and CDR2 is FQNEAQ (reference sequence). This CDR3 has 14 amino acids. Written as DNA, the CDR3 is TGTGCCAGCAGCTTCAGGGACAGCTTTGAAAAACTGTTTTTT. It specifies CASSFRDSFEKLFF.

Points on this clone: One end of the junction is discordant with germline, which a read error may explain. V and J are TRBV6-6 and TRBJ1-5; the D gene is possibly TRBD1 (6 bases). Germline CDR1 is MNHNY and CDR2 is SVGAGI (reference sequence). CDR3 size: 15 residues. The CDR3 nucleotides are TGTGCCAGCAATTACGCCGGGGGGCGCGATCAGCCCCAGCATTTT. This codes for CASNYAGGRDQPQHF.

The chain employs TRBV6-6 and TRBJ2-3, with D possibly matching TRBD1 (5 bases). The V gene's germline CDR1 is MNHNY and CDR2 SVGAGI (reference sequence). CDR3 size: 15 residues. V was shortened by 7 bases and J by 6 bases, with 20 bases between the two germline ends. The chain's CDR3 is CASKSHQGWADTQYF. CDR3 DNA: TGTGCCAGCAAATCTCATCAGGGTTGGGCTGATACGCAGTATTTT.

V and J are TRBV5-1 and TRBJ2-2, with D tentatively TRBD2 (5 bases). The germline gives CDR1 SGHRS, CDR2 YFSETQ. V lost 4 bases and J lost 7, with 11 bases in between. This CDR3 contains 13 residues. CDR3 amino acids: CASSQREGGELFF. CDR3 coding DNA: TGCGCCAGCAGCCAGAGAGAGGGCGGGGAGCTGTTTTTT.

This chain joins TRBV6-1 and TRBJ2-2; 8 bases fit TRBD2. CDR1 is MNHNS and CDR2 is SASEGT in the germline V gene. With V trimmed by 7 bases and J by 1 base, 5 bases remained unmatched. CDR3 length equals 15 residues. In nucleotides, the CDR3 is TGTGCCAGCACCCGGGGGGGACAGAACACCGGGGAGCTGTTTTTT. Translation gives CASTRGGQNTGELFF.

This clone was detected once. V and J are TRBV5-4 and TRBJ2-3; 10 bases line up with TRBD1. This CDR3 spans 15 amino acids. The ends lost 3 bases at V and 8 bases at J; junction bases unmatched: 9. Germline-derived CDR1 and CDR2 are SGHNT and YYREEE (reference sequence). The CDR3 protein is CASSYGGGQGSTQYF. CDR3 nucleotides: TGTGCCAGCAGCTACGGGGGGGGACAGGGGAGTACGCAGTATTTT.

A single count supports this clone. The genes are TRBV27 and TRBJ2-7, with D possibly being TRBD1 (5 bases). This CDR3 spans 13 amino acids. The ends were cut back, 5 bases at V and 3 bases at J, with 11 bases in the middle. Germline lookup yields CDR1 MNHEY and CDR2 SMNVEV (reference sequence). The CDR3 bases are TGTGCCAGCAGTCTACTGGGGCGCTACGAGCAGTACTTC. Residues: CASSLLGRYEQYF.

J is TRBJ2-1 and V is TRBV10-1, with TRBD2 identical over 9 bases. The CDR3 sequence is 17 residues long. Germline CDR1 WNHNN, CDR2 SYGVQD (reference sequence). V was clipped by 4 bases and J by 1 base; unmatched bases: 8. CDR3 protein: CASSGGTSWGSYNEQFF. The CDR3 DNA is TGCGCCAGCAGTGGGGGGACTAGCTGGGGATCCTACAATGAGCAGTTCTTC.

V usage is TRBV7-9 and J usage is TRBJ1-6; possibly TRBD1 for D (6 bases). V gave up 2 bases and J gave up 7 bases, with 18 bases separating them. The CDR3 covers 17 residues. Germline CDR1 reads SEHNR; CDR2 reads FQNEAQ (reference sequence). The CDR3 sequence: CASSLNPGQQTNSPLHF. The DNA for the CDR3 is TGTGCCAGCAGCTTAAACCCCGGACAGCAAACAAATTCACCCCTCCACTTT. Supplemented by reference TRBV7-9 and TRBJ1-6, the full variable domain reads DTGVSQNPRHKITKRGQNVTFRCDPISEHNRLYWYRQTLGQGPEFLTYFQNEAQLEKSRLLSDRFSAERPKGSFSTLEIQRTEQGDSAMYLCASSLNPGQQTNSPLHFGNGTRLTVT.

The chain couples TRBV18 to TRBJ2-1, with D perhaps TRBD1 (6 bases). V was trimmed by 2 bases and J by 8 bases, leaving 7 bases between them. CDR1 KGHSH and CDR2 LQKENI come from the germline V gene. This CDR3 comprises 12 residues. The CDR3 region is CASSPGGHEQFF. CDR3 bases: TGTGCCAGCTCACCAGGGGGCCATGAGCAGTTCTTC.

The chain carries TRBV11-2 and TRBJ2-7; TRBD2 matches 7 bases. This CDR3 contains 14 residues. CDR1 is SGHAT and CDR2 is FQNNGV in the germline V gene. After removal of 2 bases from V and 5 bases from J, the junction contained 6 bases not matched to a gene. CDR3 nucleotides: TGTGCCAGCAGCTTATTAAGGAGCGGGGACGAGCAGTACTTC. The encoded protein is CASSLLRSGDEQYF.

This clone was seen once. This chain connects TRBV5-5 to TRBJ2-7, with TRBD1 matching 7 bases. Germline CDR1 SGHKS, CDR2 YYEKEE (reference sequence). The CDR3 consists of 15 residues. The V segment lost 4 bases and the J segment 4 bases; nucleotides outside the gene matches: 11. CDR3 region: CASSEGPGGYYEQYF. The CDR3 bases are TGTGCCAGCAGCGAAGGGCCAGGGGGATATTACGAGCAGTACTTC.

The rearrangement joins TRBV5-5 to TRBJ1-1, with 8 nucleotides matching TRBD1. The CDR3 loop spans 15 amino acids. V was pared by 4 bases and J by 0 bases, with 5 bases of the junction left unmatched. Germline loops: CDR1 SGHKS, CDR2 YYEKEE (reference sequence). The CDR3 nucleotides are TGTGCCAGCAGCCGGACGGACAGGGTGAACACTGAAGCTTTCTTT. Its protein is CASSRTDRVNTEAFF.